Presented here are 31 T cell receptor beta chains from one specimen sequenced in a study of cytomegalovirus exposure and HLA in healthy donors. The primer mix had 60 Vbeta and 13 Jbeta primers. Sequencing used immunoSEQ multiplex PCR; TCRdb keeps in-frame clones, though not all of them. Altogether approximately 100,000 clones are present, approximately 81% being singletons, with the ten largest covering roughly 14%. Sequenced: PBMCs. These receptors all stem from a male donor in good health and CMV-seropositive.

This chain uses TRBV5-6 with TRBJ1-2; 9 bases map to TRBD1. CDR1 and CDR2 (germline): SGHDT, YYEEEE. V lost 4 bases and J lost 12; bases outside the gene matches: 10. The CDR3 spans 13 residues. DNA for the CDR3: TGTGCCAGCAGCCCAGACAGGGGGAGCCGTGACACCTTC. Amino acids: CASSPDRGSRDTF. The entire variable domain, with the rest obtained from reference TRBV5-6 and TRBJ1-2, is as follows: DAGVTQSPTHLIKTRGQQVTLRCSPKSGHDTVSWYQQALGQGPQFIFQYYEEEERQRGNFPDRFSGHQFPNYSSELNVNALLLGDSALYLCASSPDRGSRDTFGSGTRLTVV.

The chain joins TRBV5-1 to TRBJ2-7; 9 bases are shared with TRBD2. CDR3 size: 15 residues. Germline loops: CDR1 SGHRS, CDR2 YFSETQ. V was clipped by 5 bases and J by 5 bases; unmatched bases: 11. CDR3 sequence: CASSSPGTSINEQYF. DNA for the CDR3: TGCGCCAGCAGTTCGCCGGGGACTAGCATTAACGAGCAGTACTTC.

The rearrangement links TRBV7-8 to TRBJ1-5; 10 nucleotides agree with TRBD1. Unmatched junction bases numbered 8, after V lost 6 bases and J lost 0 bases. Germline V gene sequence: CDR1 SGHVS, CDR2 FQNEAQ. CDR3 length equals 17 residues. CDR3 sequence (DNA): TGTGCCAGCAGTACAGGGACAGGGGCGATTAGCAATCAGCCCCAGCATTTT. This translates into CASSTGTGAISNQPQHF.

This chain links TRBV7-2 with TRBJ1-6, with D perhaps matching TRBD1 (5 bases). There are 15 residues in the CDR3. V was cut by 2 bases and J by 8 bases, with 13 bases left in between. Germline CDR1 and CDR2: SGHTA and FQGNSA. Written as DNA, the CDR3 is TGTGCCAGCAGCTTATTTCAGGGAGGGGATTCACCCCTCCACTTT. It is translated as CASSLFQGGDSPLHF. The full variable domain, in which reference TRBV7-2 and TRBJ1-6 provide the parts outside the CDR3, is GAGVSQSPSNKVTEKGKDVELRCDPISGHTALYWYRQSLGQGLEFLIYFQGNSAPDKSGLPSDRFSAERTGGSVSTLTIQRTQQEDSAVYLCASSLFQGGDSPLHFGNGTRLTVT.

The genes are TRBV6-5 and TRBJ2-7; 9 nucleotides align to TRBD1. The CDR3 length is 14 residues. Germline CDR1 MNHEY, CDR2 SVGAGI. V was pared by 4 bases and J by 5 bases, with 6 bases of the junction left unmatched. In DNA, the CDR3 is TGTGCCAGCAGTTCGGTCGGGGACAGGGACGAGCAGTACTTC. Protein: CASSSVGDRDEQYF.

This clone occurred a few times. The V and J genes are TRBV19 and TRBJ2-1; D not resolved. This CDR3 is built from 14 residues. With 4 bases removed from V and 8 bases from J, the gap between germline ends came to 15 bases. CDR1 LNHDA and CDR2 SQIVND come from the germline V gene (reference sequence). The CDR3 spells CASSTSSRFDEQFF. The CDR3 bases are TGTGCCAGTAGTACGAGTTCTCGATTCGATGAGCAGTTCTTC. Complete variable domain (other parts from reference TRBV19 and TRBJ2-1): DGGITQSPKYLFRKEGQNVTLSCEQNLNHDAMYWYRQDPGQGLRLIYYSQIVNDFQKGDIAEGYSVSREKKESFPLTVTSAQKNPTAFYLCASSTSSRFDEQFFGPGTRLTVL.

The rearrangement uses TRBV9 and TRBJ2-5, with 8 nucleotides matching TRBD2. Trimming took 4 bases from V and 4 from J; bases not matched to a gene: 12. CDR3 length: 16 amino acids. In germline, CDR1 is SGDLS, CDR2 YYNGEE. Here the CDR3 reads CASSPPGGGLRETQYF. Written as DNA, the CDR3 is TGTGCCAGCAGCCCCCCTGGCGGGGGGTTGAGAGAGACCCAGTACTTC.

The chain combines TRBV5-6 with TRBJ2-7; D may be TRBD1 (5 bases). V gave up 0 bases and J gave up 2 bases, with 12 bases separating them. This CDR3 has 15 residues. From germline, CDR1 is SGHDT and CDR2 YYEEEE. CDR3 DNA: TGTGCCAGCAGCTTGGCGGGCGCAGGGACCTACGAGCAGTACTTC. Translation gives CASSLAGAGTYEQYF.

Here the CDR3 DNA reads TGCAGTGCCGGGGGGGGAGATACGCAGTATTTT. As protein: CSAGGGDTQYF. The chain carries TRBV20-1 and TRBJ2-3; 8 bases line up with TRBD2. V was pared by 6 bases and J by 5 bases, with 1 base of the junction left unmatched. This CDR3 has 11 residues. Germline V CDR1 and CDR2: DFQATT, SNEGSKA (reference sequence).

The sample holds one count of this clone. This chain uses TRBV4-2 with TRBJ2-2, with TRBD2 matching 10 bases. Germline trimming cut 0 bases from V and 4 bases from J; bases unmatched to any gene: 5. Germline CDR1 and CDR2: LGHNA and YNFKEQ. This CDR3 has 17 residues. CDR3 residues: CASSQDRGLALTGELFF. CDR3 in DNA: TGTGCCAGCAGCCAAGATCGGGGACTAGCGCTCACCGGGGAGCTGTTTTTT.

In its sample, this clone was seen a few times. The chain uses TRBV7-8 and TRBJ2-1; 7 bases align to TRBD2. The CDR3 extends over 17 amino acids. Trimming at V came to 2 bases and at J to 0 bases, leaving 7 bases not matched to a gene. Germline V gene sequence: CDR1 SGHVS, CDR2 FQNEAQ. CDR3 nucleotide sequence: TGTGCCAGCAGCTTATACGAGCGGGGATACTCCTACAATGAGCAGTTCTTC. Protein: CASSLYERGYSYNEQFF.

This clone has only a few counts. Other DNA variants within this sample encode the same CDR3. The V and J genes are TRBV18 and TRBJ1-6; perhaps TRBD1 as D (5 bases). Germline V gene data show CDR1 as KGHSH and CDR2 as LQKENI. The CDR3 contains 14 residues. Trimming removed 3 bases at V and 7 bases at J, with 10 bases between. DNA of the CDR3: TGTGCCAGCTCACCGGCAGGGTGGAATTCACCCCTCCACTTT. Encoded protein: CASSPAGWNSPLHF.

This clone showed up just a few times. CDR3 DNA sequence: TGTGCCAGCAGTGATGGGGGGGACTCCGGGACCCAGTACTTC. Protein sequence: CASSDGGDSGTQYF. The genes are TRBV6-4 and TRBJ2-5; 7 bases agree with TRBD2. The V gene's germline CDR1 is MRHNA and CDR2 SNTAGT. This CDR3 comprises 14 residues. V lost 3 bases to trimming and J lost 7 bases; unmatched junction nucleotides: 8.

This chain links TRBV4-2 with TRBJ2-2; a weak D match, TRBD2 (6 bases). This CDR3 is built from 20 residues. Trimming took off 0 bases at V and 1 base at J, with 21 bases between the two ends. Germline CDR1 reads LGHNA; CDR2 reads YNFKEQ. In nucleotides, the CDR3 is TGTGCCAGCAGCCAAGATGGAGGGACCGACGCAAAGCAGAACACCGGGGAGCTGTTTTTT. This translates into CASSQDGGTDAKQNTGELFF.

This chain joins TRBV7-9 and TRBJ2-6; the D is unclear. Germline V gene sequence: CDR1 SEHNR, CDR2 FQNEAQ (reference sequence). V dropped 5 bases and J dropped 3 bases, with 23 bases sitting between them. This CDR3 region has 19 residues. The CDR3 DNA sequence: TGTGCCAGCAGCCTTAGTGTTTTTACAGACAAATTTGGGGCCAACGTCCTGACTTTC. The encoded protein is CASSLSVFTDKFGANVLTF.

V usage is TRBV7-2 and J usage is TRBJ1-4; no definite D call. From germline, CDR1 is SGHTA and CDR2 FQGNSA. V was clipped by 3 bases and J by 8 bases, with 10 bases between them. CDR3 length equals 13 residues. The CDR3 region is CASSLPGEEKLFF. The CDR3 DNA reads TGTGCCAGCAGCTTGCCGGGAGAAGAAAAACTGTTTTTT.

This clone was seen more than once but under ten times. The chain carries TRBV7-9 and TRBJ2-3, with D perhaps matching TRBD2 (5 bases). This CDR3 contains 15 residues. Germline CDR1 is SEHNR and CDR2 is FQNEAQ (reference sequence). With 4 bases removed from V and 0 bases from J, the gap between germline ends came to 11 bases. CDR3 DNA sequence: TGTGCCAGCAGCTCACTAGGGCAGAGCACAGATACGCAGTATTTT. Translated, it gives CASSSLGQSTDTQYF.

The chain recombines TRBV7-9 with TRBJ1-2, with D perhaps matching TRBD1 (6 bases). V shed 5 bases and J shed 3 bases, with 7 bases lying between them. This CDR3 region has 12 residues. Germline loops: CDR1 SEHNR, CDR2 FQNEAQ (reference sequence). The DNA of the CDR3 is TGTGCCAGCAGCCCAGGGGACTATGGCTACACCTTC. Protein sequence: CASSPGDYGYTF.

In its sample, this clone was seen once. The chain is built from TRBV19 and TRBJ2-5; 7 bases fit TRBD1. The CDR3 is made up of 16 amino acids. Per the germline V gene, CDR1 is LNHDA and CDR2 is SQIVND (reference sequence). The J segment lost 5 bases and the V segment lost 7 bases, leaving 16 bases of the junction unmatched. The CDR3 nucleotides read TGTGCCAGTACCGTGGGCCCCGGACAGGTTGCGGAGACCCAGTACTTC. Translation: CASTVGPGQVAETQYF.

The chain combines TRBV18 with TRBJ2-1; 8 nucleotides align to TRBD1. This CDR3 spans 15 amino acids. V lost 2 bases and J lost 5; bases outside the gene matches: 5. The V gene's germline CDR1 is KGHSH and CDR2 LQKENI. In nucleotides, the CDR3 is TGTGCCAGCTCACCAGACAGGGGTTCCCACAATGAGCAGTTCTTC. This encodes CASSPDRGSHNEQFF.

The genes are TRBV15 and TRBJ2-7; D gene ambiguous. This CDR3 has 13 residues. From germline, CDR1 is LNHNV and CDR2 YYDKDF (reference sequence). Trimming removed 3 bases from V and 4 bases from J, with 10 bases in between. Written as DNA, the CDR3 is TGTGCCACCAGCAGGTACCGAGGATACGAGCAGTACTTC. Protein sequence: CATSRYRGYEQYF.

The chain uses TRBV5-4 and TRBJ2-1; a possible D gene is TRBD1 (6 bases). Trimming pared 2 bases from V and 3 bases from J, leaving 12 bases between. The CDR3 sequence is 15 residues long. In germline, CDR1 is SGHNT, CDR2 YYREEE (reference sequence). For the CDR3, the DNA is TGTGCCAGCAGCTTTACAGGGTCGGGCTACAATGAGCAGTTCTTC. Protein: CASSFTGSGYNEQFF. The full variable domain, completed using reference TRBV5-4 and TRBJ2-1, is ETGVTQSPTHLIKTRGQQVTLRCSSQSGHNTVSWYQQALGQGPQFIFQYYREEENGRGNFPPRFSGLQFPNYSSELNVNALELDDSALYLCASSFTGSGYNEQFFGPGTRLTVL.

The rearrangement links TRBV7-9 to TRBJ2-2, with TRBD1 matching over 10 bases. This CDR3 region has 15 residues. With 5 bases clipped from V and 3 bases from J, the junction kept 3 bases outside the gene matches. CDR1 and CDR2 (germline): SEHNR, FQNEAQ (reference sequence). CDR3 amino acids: CASSPGTGDTGELFF. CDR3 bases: TGTGCCAGCAGCCCCGGGACAGGGGACACCGGGGAGCTGTTTTTT.

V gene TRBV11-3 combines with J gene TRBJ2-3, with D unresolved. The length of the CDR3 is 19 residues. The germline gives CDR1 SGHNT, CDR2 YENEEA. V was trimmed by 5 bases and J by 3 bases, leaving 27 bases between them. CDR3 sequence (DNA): TGTGCCAGCAGCCCCAGGCGAGCTGCGATCACCACATCAACAGATACGCAGTATTTT. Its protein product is CASSPRRAAITTSTDTQYF.

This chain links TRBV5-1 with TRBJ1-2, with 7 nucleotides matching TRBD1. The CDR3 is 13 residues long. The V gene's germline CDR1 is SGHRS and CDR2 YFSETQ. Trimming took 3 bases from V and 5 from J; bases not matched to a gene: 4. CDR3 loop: CASSSGTAYGYTF. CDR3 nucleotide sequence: TGCGCCAGCAGCTCCGGGACAGCTTATGGCTACACCTTC. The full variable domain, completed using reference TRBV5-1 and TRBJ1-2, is KAGVTQTPRYLIKTRGQQVTLSCSPISGHRSVSWYQQTPGQGLQFLFEYFSETQRNKGNFPGRFSGRQFSNSRSEMNVSTLELGDSALYLCASSSGTAYGYTFGSGTRLTVV.

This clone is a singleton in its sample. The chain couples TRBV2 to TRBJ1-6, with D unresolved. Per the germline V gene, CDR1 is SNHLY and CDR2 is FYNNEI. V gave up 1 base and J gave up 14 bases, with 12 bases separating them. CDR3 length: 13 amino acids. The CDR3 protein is CASSEGALRSLHF. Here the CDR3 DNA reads TGTGCCAGCAGTGAAGGGGCCCTTCGGTCCCTCCACTTT.

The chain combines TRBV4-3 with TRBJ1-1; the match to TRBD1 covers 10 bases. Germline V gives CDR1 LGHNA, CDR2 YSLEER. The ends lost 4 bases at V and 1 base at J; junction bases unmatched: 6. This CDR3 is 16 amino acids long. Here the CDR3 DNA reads TGCGCCAGCAGCCCAGGGGACAGGGGTAGGAACACTGAAGCTTTCTTT. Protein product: CASSPGDRGRNTEAFF.

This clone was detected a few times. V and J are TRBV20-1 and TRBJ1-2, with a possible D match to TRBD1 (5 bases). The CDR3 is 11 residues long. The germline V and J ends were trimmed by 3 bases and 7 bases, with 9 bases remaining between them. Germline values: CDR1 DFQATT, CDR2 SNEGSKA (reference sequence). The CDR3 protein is CSARDMSGYTF. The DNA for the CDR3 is TGCAGTGCTAGGGACATGAGTGGCTACACCTTC.

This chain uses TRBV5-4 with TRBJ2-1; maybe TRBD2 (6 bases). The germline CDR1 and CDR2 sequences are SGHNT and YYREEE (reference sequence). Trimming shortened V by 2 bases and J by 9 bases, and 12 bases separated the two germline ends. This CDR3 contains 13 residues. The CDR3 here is CASSFTGVGEQFF. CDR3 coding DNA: TGTGCCAGCAGCTTTACGGGGGTCGGTGAGCAGTTCTTC.

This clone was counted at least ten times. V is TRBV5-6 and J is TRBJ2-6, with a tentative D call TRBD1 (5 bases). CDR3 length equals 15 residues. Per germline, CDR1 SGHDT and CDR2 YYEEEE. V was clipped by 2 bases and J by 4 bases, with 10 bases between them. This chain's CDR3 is CASSFEGAGANVLTF. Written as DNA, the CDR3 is TGTGCCAGCAGCTTCGAAGGGGCAGGGGCCAACGTCCTGACTTTC.

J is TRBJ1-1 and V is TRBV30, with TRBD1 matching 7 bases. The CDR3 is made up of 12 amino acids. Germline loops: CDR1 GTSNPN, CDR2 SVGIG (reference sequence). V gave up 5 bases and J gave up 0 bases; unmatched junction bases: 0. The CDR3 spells CAWDRVNTEAFF. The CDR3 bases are TGTGCCTGGGACAGGGTGAACACTGAAGCTTTCTTT.